This TCR beta chain originates from a study of blood T cell repertoires in COVID-19. At the level of the study: Acute and convalescent COVID-19 samples came from the United States, Italy and Spain. T cells, B-cell-depleted T cells, or PBMCs supplied cDNA or gDNA.

Per the authors' pipeline: Using reference gene primer amplification, nucleated cell counts were estimated. The protocol was immunoSEQ multiplex PCR, while the TCRdb copy is restricted to in-frame clones and leaves out a portion. V and J calls and clone size come straight from that table; D and trimming were deduced from the DNA. The sample carries fewer than 250,000 clones, around four fifths recorded once. The sequence came from a man aged 50 or older with active or convalescent COVID-19. The specimen sequenced was peripheral blood.

The CDR3 protein is CASSVVGENEQFF. Here the CDR3 DNA reads TGTGCCAGCAGCGTAGTGGGAGAGAATGAGCAGTTCTTC. The chain links TRBV9 to TRBJ2-1; D might be TRBD2 (5 bases). The CDR3 totals 13 residues. The V gene lost 0 bases and the J gene lost 7 bases, with 8 bases spanning the gap. Germline V gene data show CDR1 as SGDLS and CDR2 as YYNGEE.